This passage covers 15 T cell receptor beta chains from one sample sequenced in a study of follicular helper T cells after annual influenza vaccination. Time point denoted: 2015-2016 season, pre-vaccination. The assay was immunoSEQ multiplex PCR, and TCRdb's table has in-frame clones only and misses some. The data show a few thousand clones, 82% seen once. Sequencing was performed on CXCR5+ CD38- circulating T follicular helper cells from blood, taken on the day of influenza vaccination. Subset meaning: circulating Tfh, non-naive CD4+CXCR5+PD-1+ (ICOS+CD38+ or ICOS-CD38-). The source is an adult who received the influenza vaccine.

The J gene is TRBJ2-3, the V gene TRBV7-3, with D perhaps being TRBD1 or TRBD2 (5 bases each). CDR3 size: 18 residues. Trimming took off 1 base at V and 2 bases at J, with 19 bases between the two ends. Germline V gene data show CDR1 as SGHTA and CDR2 as FQGTGA. CDR3 loop: CASSLRGVGQGNTDTQYF. The CDR3 DNA reads as TGTGCCAGCAGCTTAAGGGGAGTGGGGCAGGGCAACACAGATACGCAGTATTTT.

The chain links TRBV2 to TRBJ2-3; 10 nucleotides match TRBD2. The CDR3 is 14 amino acids. Germline loops: CDR1 SNHLY, CDR2 FYNNEI. V shed 4 bases, J shed 5 bases, and the junction held 3 bases outside the gene matches. CDR3 region: CASSVLAGEDTQYF. CDR3 nucleotides: TGTGCCAGCAGTGTTCTAGCGGGGGAAGATACGCAGTATTTT.

The CDR3 nucleotides are TGTGCCACCAGCAGAGACAACAGGGCGAACACTGAAGCTTTCTTT. Its protein product is CATSRDNRANTEAFF. The J gene is TRBJ1-1, the V gene TRBV15, with TRBD1 as a possible D gene (6 bases). Germline values: CDR1 LNHNV, CDR2 YYDKDF (reference sequence). The V and J ends lost 0 bases and 1 base respectively, with 9 bases between them. The CDR3 extends over 15 amino acids.

The rearrangement uses TRBV7-8 and TRBJ2-5; no reliable D call. CDR3 length: 11 residues. With 5 bases removed from V and 7 bases from J, the gap between germline ends came to 8 bases. Germline CDR1 reads SGHVS; CDR2 reads FQNEAQ. This CDR3 reads CASSPTGTQYF. CDR3 nucleotides: TGTGCCAGCAGCCCCACCGGGACCCAGTACTTC.

The chain employs TRBV7-8 and TRBJ1-2; TRBD1 agrees at 8 bases. V gave up 1 base and J gave up 5 bases; unmatched junction bases: 3. The CDR3 runs 14 residues. The V gene's germline CDR1 is SGHVS and CDR2 FQNEAQ. CDR3 nucleotide sequence: TGTGCCAGCAGCTTAGACAGGGGGGGATATGGCTACACCTTC. Its protein product is CASSLDRGGYGYTF.

This clone was observed a few times. V is TRBV7-3 and J is TRBJ1-2; D is possibly TRBD1 (5 bases). The germline V gene encodes CDR1 SGHTA and CDR2 FQGTGA. V was shortened by 4 bases and J by 2 bases, with 8 bases between the two germline ends. The CDR3 runs to 13 residues. As DNA, the CDR3 is TGTGCCAGCAGCTCCCGACAGAACTATGGCTACACCTTC. Protein: CASSSRQNYGYTF.

The gene calls are TRBV7-8 and TRBJ2-1; 7 bases align to TRBD2. The germline gives CDR1 SGHVS, CDR2 FQNEAQ. The V and J ends lost 4 bases and 5 bases, in that order; junction bases with no gene match: 5. The CDR3 consists of 14 residues. Here the CDR3 DNA reads TGTGCCAGCAGCTGGAGCGGGGACGACAATGAGCAGTTCTTC. Amino acid sequence: CASSWSGDDNEQFF. The whole variable domain, remainder taken from reference TRBV7-8 and TRBJ2-1, is GAGVSQSPRYKVAKRGQDVALRCDPISGHVSLFWYQQALGQGPEFLTYFQNEAQLDKSGLPSDRFFAERPEGSVSTLKIQRTQQEDSAVYLCASSWSGDDNEQFFGPGTRLTVL.

This chain connects TRBV5-1 to TRBJ2-7; D is unclear. CDR1 is SGHRS, CDR2 YFSETQ, per germline. The CDR3 has 14 amino acids. Trimming removed 6 bases at V and 3 bases at J, with 16 bases between. As DNA, the CDR3 is TGCGCCAGCACTCTGGGCGCAGGAAACTACGAGCAGTACTTC. Amino acid sequence: CASTLGAGNYEQYF.

CDR3 in amino acids: CASTTRLASSNEQFF. CDR3 nucleotide sequence: TGTGCCAGCACCACAAGACTAGCGAGTAGCAATGAGCAGTTCTTC. The chain has TRBV2 and TRBJ2-1; 8 nucleotides line up with TRBD2. The germline V gene has CDR1 SNHLY and CDR2 FYNNEI. Losses at the gene ends were 7 bases for V and 6 bases for J; bases not matched to a gene: 11. There are 15 residues in the CDR3. Based on the CDR3 plus reference TRBV2 and TRBJ2-1, the full variable domain is EPEVTQTPSHQVTQMGQEVILRCVPISNHLYFYWYRQILGQKVEFLVSFYNNEISEKSEIFDDQFSVERPDGSNFTLKIRSTKLEDSAMYFCASTTRLASSNEQFFGPGTRLTVL.

This chain uses TRBV11-3 with TRBJ2-5; 8 nucleotides match TRBD1. The V segment lost 10 bases and the J segment 5 bases; nucleotides outside the gene matches: 12. CDR1 is SGHNT, CDR2 YENEEA, per germline. This CDR3 has 14 amino acids. The CDR3 coding sequence is TGTGCCACCAAACCAGGGGGCGCAGGGGAGACCCAGTACTTC. Amino acids: CATKPGGAGETQYF.

This chain joins TRBV7-8 and TRBJ1-6; D not resolved. The germline gives CDR1 SGHVS, CDR2 FQNEAQ. The V and J ends lost 1 base and 7 bases respectively, with 8 bases between them. This CDR3 is built from 14 residues. CDR3: CASSLGRGNSPLHF. The CDR3 coding sequence is TGTGCCAGCAGCTTAGGCAGAGGAAATTCACCCCTCCACTTT.

Only one count was recorded for this clone. The rearrangement uses TRBV6-1 and TRBJ2-4, with 8 bases matching TRBD2. The CDR3 has 19 residues. Germline CDR1 and CDR2: MNHNS and SASEGT. V trimming: 3 bases; J trimming: 0 bases; junction bases outside the gene matches: 13. CDR3 in amino acids: CASSETSAGALGAKNIQYF. The CDR3 nucleotides are TGTGCCAGCAGTGAGACTAGCGCTGGCGCATTGGGAGCCAAAAACATTCAGTACTTC.

CDR3 in amino acids: CASRAGGQDTQYF. In nucleotides, the CDR3 is TGTGCCAGCCGAGCGGGGGGGCAAGATACGCAGTATTTT. This rearrangement joins TRBV2 to TRBJ2-3, with TRBD2 matching 10 bases. V shed 8 bases and J 5 bases; nucleotides not matched to a gene: 4. CDR3 size: 13 residues. Per the germline V gene, CDR1 is SNHLY and CDR2 is FYNNEI.

The V gene is TRBV29-1, the J gene TRBJ1-2, with D possibly matching TRBD1 (5 bases). Trimming pared 6 bases from V and 6 bases from J, leaving 17 bases between. Germline CDR1 and CDR2: SQVTM and ANQGSEA. The CDR3 runs 13 residues. The CDR3: CSVEGRGGDGYTF. The CDR3 coding sequence is TGCAGCGTCGAGGGAAGGGGCGGGGATGGCTACACCTTC.

This clone was observed a handful of times. The chain recombines TRBV7-8 with TRBJ1-2; TRBD1 matches 7 bases. J was trimmed by 10 bases and V by 5 bases; bases with no gene match: 7. The germline V gene has CDR1 SGHVS and CDR2 FQNEAQ. CDR3 length: 12 residues. The CDR3 protein is CASSPTGAYYTF. CDR3 coding DNA: TGTGCCAGCAGCCCCACAGGGGCCTACTACACCTTC.